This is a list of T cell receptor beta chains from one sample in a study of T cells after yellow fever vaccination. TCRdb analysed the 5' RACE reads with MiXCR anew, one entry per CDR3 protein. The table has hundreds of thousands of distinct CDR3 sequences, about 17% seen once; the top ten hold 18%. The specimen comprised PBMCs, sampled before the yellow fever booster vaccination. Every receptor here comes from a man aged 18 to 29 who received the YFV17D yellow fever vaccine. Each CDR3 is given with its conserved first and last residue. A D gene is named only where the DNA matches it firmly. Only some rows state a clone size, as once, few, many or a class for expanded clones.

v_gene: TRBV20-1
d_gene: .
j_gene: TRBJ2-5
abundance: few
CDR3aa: CSARDHSKRETQYF
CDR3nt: TGCAGTGCTAGAGATCATTCGAAGAGAGAGACCCAGTACTTC

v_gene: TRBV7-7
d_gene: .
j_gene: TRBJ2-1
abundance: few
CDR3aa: CASSPGPKAEQFF
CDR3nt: TGTGCCAGCAGCCCGGGCCCAAAGGCTGAGCAGTTCTTC

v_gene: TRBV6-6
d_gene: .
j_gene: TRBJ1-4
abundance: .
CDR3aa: CASSYSRGQQNEKLFF
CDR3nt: TGTGCCAGCAGTTACTCGAGAGGACAGCAGAATGAAAAACTGTTTTTT

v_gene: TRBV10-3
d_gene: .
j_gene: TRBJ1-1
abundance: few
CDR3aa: CAISVTGGTEAFF
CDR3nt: TGTGCCATCAGTGTGACGGGGGGCACTGAAGCTTTCTTT

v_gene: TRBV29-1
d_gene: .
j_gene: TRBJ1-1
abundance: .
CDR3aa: CSVWTQMNTEAFF
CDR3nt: TGCAGCGTTTGGACCCAGATGAACACTGAAGCTTTCTTT

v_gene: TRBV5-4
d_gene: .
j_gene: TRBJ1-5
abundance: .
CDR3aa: CASSQDSGGQGSQPQHF
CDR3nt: TGCGCCAGCAGCCAAGACAGCGGAGGGCAGGGATCCCAGCCCCAGCATTTT

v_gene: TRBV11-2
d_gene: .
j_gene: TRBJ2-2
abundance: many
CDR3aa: CASSLRLDNTGELFF
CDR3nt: TGTGCCAGCAGCCTTAGACTGGACAACACCGGGGAGCTGTTTTTT

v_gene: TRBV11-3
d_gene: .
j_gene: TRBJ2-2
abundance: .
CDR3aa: CASSLSWSSGELFF
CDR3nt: TGTGCCAGCAGCTTATCGTGGTCTTCCGGGGAGCTGTTTTTT

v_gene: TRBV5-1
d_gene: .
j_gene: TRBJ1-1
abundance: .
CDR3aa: CASSLEAGANTEAFF
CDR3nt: TGCGCCAGCAGCTTGGAGGCGGGGGCAAACACTGAAGCTTTCTTT

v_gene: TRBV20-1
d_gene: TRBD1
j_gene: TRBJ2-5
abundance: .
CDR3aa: CSARGYRGREETQYF
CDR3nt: TGCAGTGCTAGAGGATACAGGGGGCGCGAAGAGACCCAGTACTTC

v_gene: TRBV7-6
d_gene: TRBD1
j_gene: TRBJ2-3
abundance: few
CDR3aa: CASSHTGASTDTQYF
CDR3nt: TGTGCCAGCAGTCACACAGGGGCCAGCACAGATACGCAGTATTTT

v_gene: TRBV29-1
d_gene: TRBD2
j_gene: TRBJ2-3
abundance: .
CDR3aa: CSVDGTSPRGDTHYF
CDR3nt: TGCAGCGTTGACGGCACTAGCCCCCGGGGGGATACGCATTATTTT

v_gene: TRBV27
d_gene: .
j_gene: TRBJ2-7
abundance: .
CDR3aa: CASSHRGYEQYF
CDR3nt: TGTGCCAGCAGCCACCGAGGCTACGAGCAGTACTTC

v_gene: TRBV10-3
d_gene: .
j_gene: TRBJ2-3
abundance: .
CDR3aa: CAISESMATDTQYF
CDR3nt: TGTGCCATCAGTGAGTCCATGGCGACAGATACGCAGTATTTT

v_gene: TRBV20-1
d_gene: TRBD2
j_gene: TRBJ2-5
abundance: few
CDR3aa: CSARDMRGERGQYF
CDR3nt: TGCAGTGCTAGAGATATGCGGGGGGAAAGAGGCCAGTACTTC

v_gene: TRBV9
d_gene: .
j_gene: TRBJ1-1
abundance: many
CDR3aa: CASSVGGTEAFF
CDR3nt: TGTGCCAGCAGCGTAGGGGGCACTGAAGCTTTCTTT

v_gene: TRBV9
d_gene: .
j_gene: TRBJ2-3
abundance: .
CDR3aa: CASSRGPSSTDTQYF
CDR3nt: TGTGCCAGCAGCCGAGGACCTTCTAGCACAGATACGCAGTATTTT

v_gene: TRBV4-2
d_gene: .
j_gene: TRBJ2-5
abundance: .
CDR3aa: CASSQVEGQGQETQYF
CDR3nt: TGTGCCAGCAGCCAAGTCGAGGGTCAGGGGCAAGAGACCCAGTACTTC

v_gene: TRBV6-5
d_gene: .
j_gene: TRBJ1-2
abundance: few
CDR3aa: CASSLRLGGGVGYTF
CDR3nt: TGTGCCAGCAGTCTCCGACTGGGAGGGGGTGTTGGCTACACCTTC

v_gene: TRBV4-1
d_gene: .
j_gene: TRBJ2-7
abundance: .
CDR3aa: CASSQSDPRLHRREQYF
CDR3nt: TGCGCCAGCAGCCAATCAGATCCAAGGCTACATAGACGCGAGCAGTACTTC

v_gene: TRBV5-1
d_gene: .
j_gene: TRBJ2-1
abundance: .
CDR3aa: CASSSTKVRMYNEQFF
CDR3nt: TGCGCCAGCAGCTCGACCAAGGTCAGGATGTACAATGAGCAGTTCTTC

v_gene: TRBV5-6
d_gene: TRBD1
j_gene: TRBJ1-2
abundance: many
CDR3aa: CASSLTDRAAGYTF
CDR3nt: TGTGCCAGCAGCTTAACCGACAGGGCTGCGGGCTACACCTTC

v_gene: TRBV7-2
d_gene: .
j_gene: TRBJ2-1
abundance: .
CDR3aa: CASRDTGYQFF
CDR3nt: TGTGCCAGCAGAGATACGGGTTATCAGTTCTTC

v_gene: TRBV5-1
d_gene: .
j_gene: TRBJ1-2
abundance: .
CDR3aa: CASSSEGHYGYTF
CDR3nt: TGCGCCAGCAGTTCTGAAGGGCACTATGGCTACACCTTC

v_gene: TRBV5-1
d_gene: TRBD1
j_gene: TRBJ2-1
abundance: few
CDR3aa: CASRLTGVDNEQFF
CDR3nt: TGCGCCAGCAGACTCACAGGGGTGGACAATGAGCAGTTCTTC

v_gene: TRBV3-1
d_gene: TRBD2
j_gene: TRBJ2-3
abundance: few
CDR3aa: CASSQKRSSGQSTDTQYF
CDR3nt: TGTGCCAGCAGCCAAAAGAGGTCTAGCGGGCAAAGCACAGATACGCAGTATTTT

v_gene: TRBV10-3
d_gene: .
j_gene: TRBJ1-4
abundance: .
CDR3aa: CATRLDLAGEKLFF
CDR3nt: TGTGCCACCAGACTGGACCTAGCCGGGGAAAAACTGTTTTTT

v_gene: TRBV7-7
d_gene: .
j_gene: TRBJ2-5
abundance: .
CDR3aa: CASSTSGRETQYF
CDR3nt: TGTGCCAGCAGCACGAGCGGAAGGGAGACCCAGTACTTC

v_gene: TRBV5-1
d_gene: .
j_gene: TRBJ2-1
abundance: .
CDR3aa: CASSLGVHSSSYNEQFF
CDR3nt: TGCGCCAGCAGCTTGGGGGTGCACTCGAGCTCCTACAATGAGCAGTTCTTC

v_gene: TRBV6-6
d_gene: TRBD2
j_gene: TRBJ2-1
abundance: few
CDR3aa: CASFHTGGGYNEQFF
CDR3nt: TGTGCCAGCTTCCATACCGGGGGGGGATACAATGAGCAGTTCTTC

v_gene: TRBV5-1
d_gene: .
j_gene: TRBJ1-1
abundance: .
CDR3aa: CASSWAGANTEAFF
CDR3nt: TGCGCCAGCAGCTGGGCAGGGGCGAACACTGAAGCTTTCTTT

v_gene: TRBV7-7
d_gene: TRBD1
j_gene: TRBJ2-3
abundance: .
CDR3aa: CASSTGQGLTDTQYF
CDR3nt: TGTGCTAGCAGCACCGGACAGGGTCTTACAGATACGCAGTATTTT

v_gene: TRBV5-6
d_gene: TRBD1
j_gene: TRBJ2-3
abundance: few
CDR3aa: CASSGPLLGQGSNTQYF
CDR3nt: TGTGCCAGCAGCGGACCTCTTTTGGGACAGGGATCGAATACGCAGTATTTT

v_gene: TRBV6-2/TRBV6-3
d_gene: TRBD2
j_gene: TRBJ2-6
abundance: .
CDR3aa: CASSQRLAGFTSGANVLTF
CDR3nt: TGTGCCAGCAGCCAAAGGCTAGCGGGGTTTACTTCTGGGGCCAACGTCCTGACTTTC

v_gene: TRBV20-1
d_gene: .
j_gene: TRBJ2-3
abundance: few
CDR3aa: CSARAGAGTDTQYF
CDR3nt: TGCAGTGCTAGGGCGGGGGCTGGCACAGATACGCAGTATTTT

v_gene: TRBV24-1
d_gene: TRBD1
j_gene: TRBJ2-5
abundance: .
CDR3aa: CATRDRSKETQYF
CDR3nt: TGTGCCACCAGGGACAGGTCAAAAGAGACCCAGTACTTC

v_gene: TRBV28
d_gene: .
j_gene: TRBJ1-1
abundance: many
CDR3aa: CASSLGGVRTEAFF
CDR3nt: TGTGCCAGCAGTTTAGGAGGGGTGAGAACTGAAGCTTTCTTT

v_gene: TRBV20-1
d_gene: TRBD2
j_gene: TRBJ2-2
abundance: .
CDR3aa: CSARDQLAGGHGTGELFF
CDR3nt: TGCAGTGCTAGAGATCAACTAGCGGGGGGGCATGGCACCGGGGAGCTGTTTTTT

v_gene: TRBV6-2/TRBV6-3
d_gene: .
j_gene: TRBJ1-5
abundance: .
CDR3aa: CASSYRRGRGQPQHF
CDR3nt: TGTGCCAGCAGTTACCGACGGGGGAGGGGTCAGCCCCAGCATTTT

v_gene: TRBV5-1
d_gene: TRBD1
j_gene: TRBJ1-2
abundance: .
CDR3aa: CASSLGDRAFGYTF
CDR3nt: TGCGCCAGCAGCTTAGGAGACAGGGCGTTTGGCTACACCTTC

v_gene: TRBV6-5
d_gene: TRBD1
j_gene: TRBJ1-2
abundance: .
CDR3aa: CASRPRQGSYGYTF
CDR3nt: TGTGCCAGCAGACCCCGACAGGGTAGCTATGGCTACACCTTC

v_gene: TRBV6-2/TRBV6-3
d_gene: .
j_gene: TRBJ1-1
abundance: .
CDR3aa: CASSQNSVTVAFF
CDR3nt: TGTGCCAGCAGCCAAAATTCTGTGACAGTAGCTTTCTTT

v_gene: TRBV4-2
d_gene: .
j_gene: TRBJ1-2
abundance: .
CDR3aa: CASSQGHLYGYTF
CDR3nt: TGTGCCAGCAGCCAAGGACACCTGTATGGCTACACCTTC

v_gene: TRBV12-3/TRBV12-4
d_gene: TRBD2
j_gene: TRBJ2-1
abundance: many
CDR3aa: CASSMLAGGRNEQFF
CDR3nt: TGTGCCAGCAGTATGCTAGCGGGGGGGCGAAATGAGCAGTTCTTC

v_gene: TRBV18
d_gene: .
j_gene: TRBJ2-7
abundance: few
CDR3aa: CASSPGSGDEQYF
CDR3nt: TGTGCCAGCTCACCAGGTTCCGGGGACGAGCAGTACTTC

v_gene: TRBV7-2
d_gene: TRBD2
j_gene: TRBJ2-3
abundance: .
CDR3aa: CASSPRLAGGPTDTQYF
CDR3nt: TGTGCCAGCAGCCCTAGACTAGCGGGGGGGCCCACAGATACGCAGTATTTT

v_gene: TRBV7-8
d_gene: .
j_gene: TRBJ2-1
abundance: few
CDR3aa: CASSLLDAGEVQFF
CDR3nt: TGTGCCAGCAGCCTGCTTGACGCCGGGGAGGTGCAGTTCTTC

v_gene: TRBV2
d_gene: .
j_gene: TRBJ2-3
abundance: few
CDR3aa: CATSEPFTDTQYF
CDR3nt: TGTGCCACCTCAGAGCCCTTCACAGATACGCAGTATTTT

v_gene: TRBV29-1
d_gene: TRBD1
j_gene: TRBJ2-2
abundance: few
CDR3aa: CSVSSQGVGELFF
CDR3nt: TGCAGCGTCTCATCCCAGGGGGTGGGGGAGCTGTTTTTT

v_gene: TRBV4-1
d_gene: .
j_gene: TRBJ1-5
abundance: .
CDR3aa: CASSQERGQPQHF
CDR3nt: TGCGCCAGCAGCCAAGAACGGGGTCAGCCCCAGCATTTT

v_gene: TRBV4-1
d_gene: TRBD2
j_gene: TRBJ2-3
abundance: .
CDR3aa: CASSHQGIAGGTDTQYF
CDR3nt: TGCGCCAGCAGCCACCAGGGGATAGCGGGGGGGACAGATACGCAGTATTTT

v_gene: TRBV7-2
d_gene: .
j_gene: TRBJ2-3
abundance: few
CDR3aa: CASSLDLSGERTDTQYF
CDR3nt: TGTGCCAGCAGCTTAGATCTTTCGGGGGAGCGCACAGATACGCAGTATTTT

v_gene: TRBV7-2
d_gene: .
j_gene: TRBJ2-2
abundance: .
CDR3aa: CASSLRRAATGELFF
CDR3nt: TGTGCCAGCAGCCTACGCAGGGCGGCCACCGGGGAGCTGTTTTTT

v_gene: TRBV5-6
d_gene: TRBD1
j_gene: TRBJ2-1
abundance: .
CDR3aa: CASSPSDRPSYNEQFF
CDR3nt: TGTGCCAGCAGCCCGTCGGACAGGCCCTCCTACAATGAGCAGTTCTTC

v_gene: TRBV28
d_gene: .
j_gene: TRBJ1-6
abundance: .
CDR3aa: CASSFDRAPLHF
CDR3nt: TGTGCCAGCAGTTTTGACCGGGCACCCCTCCACTTT

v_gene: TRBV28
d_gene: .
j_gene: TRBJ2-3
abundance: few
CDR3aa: CASSFPFGSGTTDTQYF
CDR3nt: TGTGCCAGCAGTTTTCCATTCGGTTCAGGAACCACAGATACGCAGTATTTT

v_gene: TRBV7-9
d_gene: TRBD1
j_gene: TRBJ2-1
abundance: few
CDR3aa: CASSSKSGGPAYEQFF
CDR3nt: TGTGCCAGCAGCTCCAAGTCAGGGGGACCTGCTTATGAGCAGTTCTTC

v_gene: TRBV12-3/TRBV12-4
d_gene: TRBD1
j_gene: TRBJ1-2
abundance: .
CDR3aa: CASTTGTGRYGYTF
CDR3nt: TGTGCCAGCACCACCGGGACAGGGAGGTATGGCTACACCTTC

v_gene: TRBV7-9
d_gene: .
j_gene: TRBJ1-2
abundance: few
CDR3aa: CAVSGGLFNGYTF
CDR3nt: TGTGCCGTGTCCGGGGGACTGTTTAATGGCTACACCTTC